These T cell receptor beta chains were read from a single sample in a study of blood T cell repertoires in COVID-19. Libraries were prepared by immunoSEQ multiplex PCR; TCRdb keeps only in-frame clonotypes and omits some of them. Here the sample spans about 71,000 clones, 75% to 90% being singletons. The sample taken for sequencing was peripheral blood. The receptors shown here come from a human donor in a cohort sampled during active COVID-19. Each CDR3 is given with its conserved first and last residue. Fields, in order: V gene, CDR3 protein.

TRBV21-1	CARRTAGGTEAFF
TRBV4-3	CASSQDRRQGRKYEQYF
TRBV10-3	CAISEGRTFEQYF
TRBV7-2	CASSFGPGQGRNEQFF
TRBV19	CASSMRKQGNEKLFF
TRBV18	CASSPRDRSNQPQHF
TRBV6-5	CASSQGTIISYEQYF
TRBV11-2	CASSVTSGEVTDTQYF
TRBV15	CATSRGGRTAQPQHF
TRBV18	CASSPLGEALETQYF
TRBV18	CASSPTSRNEQFF
TRBV2	CASRRINSGYEQYF
TRBV6-6	CASRSVKGPNTEAFF
TRBV4-2	CASSQEGMTSGRGEQFF
TRBV4-1	CASSQTGTPGYEPQHF
TRBV28	CASSLPVGAGGWNF
TRBV4-1	CASSQTIRTGAFYNSPLHF
TRBV5-8	CASSRGQGAYGFSLHF
TRBV6-2/TRBV6-3	CASSWRQTSGGTEAFF
TRBV2	CASSGRSYGYTF
TRBV2	CASRSQGVYEQFF
TRBV5-1	CASSPTSGGGSPLHF
TRBV5-8	CASSLSGGPYGYTF
TRBV7-9	CASSFLSREEAFF
TRBV24-1	CATSETGYGYTF
TRBV3-1/TRBV3-2	CASSQEIGAGGYYNEQFF
TRBV20-1	CSASVSGYEQYF
TRBV5-8	CASSVRGTDTQYF
TRBV10-1	CASSDPGQGTDEKLFF
TRBV30	CAWSVFLAGVGGYTF
TRBV14	CASSQRGLAGGRKNTGELFF
TRBV5-1	CASSLAGLSGYTF
TRBV2	CASTRTMNTEAFF
TRBV28	CAGQGGDEAFF
TRBV5-4	CASSLGQGAVTEAFF
TRBV14	CASSQTGGSSYNEQFF
TRBV7-2	CASRRTSGRINEQFF
TRBV5-3	CARSLRLAGIETQYF
TRBV7-8	CASSPTRLTDTQYF
TRBV28	CASSRPGTGVLSAFF